The present entry profiles one T cell receptor (beta chain) with its context. Its specificity is not known. Trimming left V 3 bases short and J 1 base short, with 9 bases between. The CDR3 sequence is 14 residues long. These data come from a study of response to subunit inactivated influenza vaccine. MiXCR, run by TCRdb on the RT-PCR reads, gives a single entry per CDR3 protein. This sample carries roughly 700,000 distinct CDR3 sequences, approximately 14% of them seen once, and the ten largest clones take 6% to 7%. General study results and limits: The authors suggested that every seasonal influenza vaccination recruits few new T cells.

The chain combines TRBV12-3 or TRBV12-4 with TRBJ1-1; D is unclear. Source: PBMCs from blood, taken around 15 days before vaccination. The TCR comes from a man over 45 who received an inactivated influenza vaccine. The CDR3 region is CASSLSVKNTEAFF. The CDR3 coding sequence is TGTGCCAGCAGTTTGTCCGTAAAGAACACTGAAGCTTTCTTT.